The entry that follows covers one TCR beta chain sequence. Some clones are missing from TCRdb's copy, which holds only in-frame ones; the method was immunoSEQ multiplex PCR. The sample records about 76,000 clones, roughly 80% being singletons. These data originate in a study of T cell responses to AZD1222 COVID-19 vaccine. The J segment lost 4 bases and the V segment lost 2 bases, leaving 7 bases of the junction unmatched. The CDR3 runs to 16 residues. Per germline, CDR1 SGHTA and CDR2 FQGNSA. The V call is TRBV7-2, the J call TRBJ2-3, with 9 nucleotides matching TRBD2. This sequence was found in an adult who received the MenACWY meningococcal vaccine as a control. Sample: peripheral blood, taken 28 days after the second dose of the MenACWY control vaccine. The CDR3 coding sequence is TGTGCCAGCAGCTTAAGGCGCGGGGGGGCCCCAGATACGCAGTATTTT. Amino acid sequence: CASSLRRGGAPDTQYF. Together with reference TRBV7-2 and TRBJ2-3, the CDR3 gives the full variable domain: GAGVSQSPSNKVTEKGKDVELRCDPISGHTALYWYRQSLGQGLEFLIYFQGNSAPDKSGLPSDRFSAERTGGSVSTLTIQRTQQEDSAVYLCASSLRRGGAPDTQYFGPGTRLTVL.